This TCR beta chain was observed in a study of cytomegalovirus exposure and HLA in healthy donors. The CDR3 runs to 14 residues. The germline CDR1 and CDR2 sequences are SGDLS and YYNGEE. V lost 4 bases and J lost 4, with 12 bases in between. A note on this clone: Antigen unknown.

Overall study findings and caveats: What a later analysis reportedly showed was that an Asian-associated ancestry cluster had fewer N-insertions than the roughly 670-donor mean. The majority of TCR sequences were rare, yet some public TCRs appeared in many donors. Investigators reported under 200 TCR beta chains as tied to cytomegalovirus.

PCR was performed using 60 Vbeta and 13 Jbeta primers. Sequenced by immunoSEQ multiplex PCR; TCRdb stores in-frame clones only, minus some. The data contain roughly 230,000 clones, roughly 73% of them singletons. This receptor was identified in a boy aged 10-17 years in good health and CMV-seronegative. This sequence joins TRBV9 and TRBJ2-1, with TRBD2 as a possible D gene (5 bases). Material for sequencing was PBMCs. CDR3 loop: CASSLRGDYNEQFF. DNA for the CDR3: TGTGCCAGCAGCCTCCGGGGAGATTACAATGAGCAGTTCTTC. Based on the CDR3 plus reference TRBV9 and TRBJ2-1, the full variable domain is DSGVTQTPKHLITATGQRVTLRCSPRSGDLSVYWYQQSLDQGLQFLIQYYNGEERAKGNILERFSAQQFPDLHSELNLSSLELGDSALYFCASSLRGDYNEQFFGPGTRLTVL.